These 17 T cell receptor beta chains were all obtained from the same sample, sequenced in a study of T cells in Graves' hyperthyroidism and ophthalmopathy. Amplification of TCR beta CDR3 regions used RNA as the template. A set of HTBI primers served as the primers for a first-round RT-PCR of the TCR CDR3. TCRdb independently ran MiXCR on the multiplex PCR reads; one entry per CDR3 protein. The sample records hundreds of thousands of distinct CDR3 sequences, roughly 17% being singletons. The sequenced sample consisted of blood. The receptors shown here come from a woman under 30 with Graves' ophthalmopathy.

This clonotype was observed many times. The CDR3 region is CSARDLRGGTGELFF. CDR3 in DNA: TGCAGTGCTAGAGATTTGCGGGGGGGCACCGGGGAGCTGTTTTTT. The chain has TRBV20-1 and TRBJ2-2, with 9 bases identical to TRBD2. The germline V gene has CDR1 DFQATT and CDR2 SNEGSKA (reference sequence). The V gene end was trimmed by 0 bases and the J gene end by 4 bases; junction bases not matched to a gene: 3. The CDR3 has 15 residues.

This clonotype was observed many times. The rearrangement links TRBV20-1 to TRBJ1-1, with TRBD1 matching 8 bases. Losses at the gene ends were 2 bases for V and 3 bases for J; bases not matched to a gene: 8. Per germline, CDR1 DFQATT and CDR2 SNEGSKA (reference sequence). The CDR3 contains 15 residues. DNA for the CDR3: TGCAGTGCTAGACCCCCCGACAGGGGCGACACTGAAGCTTTCTTT. Encoded protein: CSARPPDRGDTEAFF.

In regard to this clonotype: This sequence may be a read error, since a much larger clone differs from it by one base. The rearrangement joins TRBV11-2 to TRBJ1-2; 10 bases are a match to TRBD1. Germline loops: CDR1 SGHAT, CDR2 FQNNGV. With 5 bases clipped from V and 4 bases from J, the junction kept 4 bases outside the gene matches. The CDR3 has 14 residues. Here the CDR3 DNA reads TGTGCCAGCAGCACCGGGACAGGGGCCTATGGCTACACCTTC. It translates to CASSTGTGAYGYTF.

The chain employs TRBV4-3 and TRBJ1-3; TRBD1 matches 7 bases. CDR1 and CDR2 from the germline V gene are LGHNA and YSLEER. This CDR3 comprises 17 residues. J lost 6 bases, V lost 3 bases, and 14 bases had no gene match. The CDR3 DNA reads TGCGCCAGCAGCCAGGAACCACCAAGGACAGGCCCAAACACCATATATTTT. It translates to CASSQEPPRTGPNTIYF.

This clonotype was observed many times. This chain connects TRBV2 to TRBJ2-1; 11 nucleotides match TRBD2. V dropped 4 bases and J dropped 6; count of bases not matched to a gene: 5. This CDR3 spans 15 amino acids. Germline V gene data show CDR1 as SNHLY and CDR2 as FYNNEI. The DNA for the CDR3 is TGTGCCAGCAGTGGTGGCACTAGCGGGAGCAATGAGCAGTTCTTC. Its translation is CASSGGTSGSNEQFF.

This clonotype appeared many times. This chain joins TRBV29-1 and TRBJ2-3, with D perhaps being TRBD1 or TRBD2 (5 bases each). CDR1 SQVTM and CDR2 ANQGSEA come from the germline V gene. Trimming removed 7 bases at V and 0 bases at J, with 11 bases between. The CDR3 has 13 residues. CDR3 sequence (DNA): TGCAGCGCCCTCTGGGGGAGCACAGATACGCAGTATTTT. Its protein product is CSALWGSTDTQYF.

In this sample, this clonotype turned up many times. This rearrangement joins TRBV3-1 to TRBJ1-1, with D possibly being TRBD1 (6 bases). V dropped 5 bases and J dropped 4 bases, with 11 bases sitting between them. CDR1 and CDR2 from the germline V gene are LGHDT and YNNKEL (reference sequence). This CDR3 region has 13 residues. As DNA, the CDR3 is TGTGCCAGCAGCGGGGTAGGGGGCACTGAAGCTTTCTTT. Encoded protein: CASSGVGGTEAFF.

The chain carries TRBV20-1 and TRBJ2-3; TRBD2 aligns across 11 bases. Germline values: CDR1 DFQATT, CDR2 SNEGSKA (reference sequence). V shed 3 bases and J 5 bases; nucleotides not matched to a gene: 7. The CDR3 consists of 15 residues. The CDR3 DNA is TGCAGTGCTAGTTCGGCTAGCGGGAGGTTAGATACGCAGTATTTT. This codes for CSASSASGRLDTQYF.

This clonotype came up many times. This chain joins TRBV27 and TRBJ2-5; 8 nucleotides agree with TRBD1. This CDR3 has 14 residues. Germline-derived CDR1 and CDR2 are MNHEY and SMNVEV (reference sequence). Trimming at V came to 2 bases and at J to 6 bases, leaving 5 bases not matched to a gene. CDR3 protein: CASSLRTGLQTQYF. DNA for the CDR3: TGTGCCAGCAGTTTAAGGACAGGGCTCCAGACCCAGTACTTC.

This clonotype was recorded at least ten times. A clone one base away is much larger, so this may be a read error. This chain connects TRBV7-9 to TRBJ1-2; 8 positions match TRBD1. J lost 8 bases, V lost 1 base, and 3 bases had no gene match. The CDR3 length is 13 residues. The germline V gene has CDR1 SEHNR and CDR2 FQNEAQ (reference sequence). The DNA for the CDR3 is TGTGCCAGCAGCTTAGGGACAGGGATAGGCTACACCTTC. As protein: CASSLGTGIGYTF. The full variable domain, completed using reference TRBV7-9 and TRBJ1-2, is DTGVSQNPRHKITKRGQNVTFRCDPISEHNRLYWYRQTLGQGPEFLTYFQNEAQLEKSRLLSDRFSAERPKGSFSTLEIQRTEQGDSAMYLCASSLGTGIGYTFGSGTRLTVV.

In DNA, the CDR3 is TGCAGTGCTAGATCAACAGACAGGGGTTTGCAGCCCCAGCATTTT. Amino acid sequence: CSARSTDRGLQPQHF. The chain is built from TRBV20-1 and TRBJ1-5; 8 bases map to TRBD1. V dropped 2 bases and J dropped 7; count of bases not matched to a gene: 10. From germline, CDR1 is DFQATT and CDR2 SNEGSKA (reference sequence). CDR3 size: 15 residues.

The chain has TRBV5-6 and TRBJ1-2; 9 nucleotides align to TRBD1. The CDR3 sequence is 14 residues long. V lost 3 bases and J lost 7; bases outside the gene matches: 7. Germline CDR1 reads SGHDT; CDR2 reads YYEEEE. CDR3 sequence (DNA): TGTGCCAGCAGCTCGGGGACAGGGACAGCTGGCTACACCTTC. This translates into CASSSGTGTAGYTF.

This clonotype is a singleton in its sample. The gene calls are TRBV6-1 and TRBJ2-3; 10 nucleotides align to TRBD2. The CDR3 is 17 residues long. Per the germline V gene, CDR1 is MNHNS and CDR2 is SASEGT. The J segment lost 6 bases and the V segment lost 6 bases, leaving 15 bases of the junction unmatched. The CDR3 nucleotides read TGTGCCAGCAGCCAAGGACTAGCGGACGGACAGAGGGATACGCAGTATTTT. Protein: CASSQGLADGQRDTQYF.

This chain links TRBV7-9 with TRBJ2-5; the D gene could be TRBD1 or TRBD2 (6 bases each). Germline V lookup: CDR1 SEHNR, CDR2 FQNEAQ (reference sequence). Trimming removed 7 bases at V and 4 bases at J, with 13 bases between. The CDR3 contains 13 residues. Here the CDR3 reads CASTMGGLETQYF. The CDR3 bases are TGTGCCAGCACCATGGGGGGCCTAGAGACCCAGTACTTC.

This clonotype was observed many times. The chain joins TRBV28 to TRBJ2-4, with D tentatively TRBD2 (5 bases). Germline V lookup: CDR1 MDHEN, CDR2 SYDVKM. V shed 2 bases and J shed 0 bases, with 11 bases lying between them. The CDR3 contains 16 residues. CDR3: CASSLVMGVAKNIQYF. CDR3 DNA sequence: TGTGCCAGCAGTTTAGTCATGGGAGTAGCCAAAAACATTCAGTACTTC.

The rearrangement joins TRBV28 to TRBJ1-2, with 9 bases that match TRBD1. Per the germline V gene, CDR1 is MDHEN and CDR2 is SYDVKM. V lost 6 bases, J lost 4 bases, and 6 bases stayed unmatched. This CDR3 has 14 residues. Here the CDR3 DNA reads TGTGCCAGCAGCGAAACAGGGGGCGGCTATGGCTACACCTTC. As protein: CASSETGGGYGYTF.

This clonotype has at least ten counts. The rearrangement joins TRBV6-1 to TRBJ1-2; 7 bases are shared with TRBD1. Trimming took 6 bases from V and 2 from J; bases not matched to a gene: 6. Germline CDR1 MNHNS, CDR2 SASEGT. The CDR3 has 14 amino acids. The CDR3 DNA follows: TGTGCCAGCAGGACCGGGACAGCGAACTATGGCTACACCTTC. This translates into CASRTGTANYGYTF.